These 25 T cell receptor beta chains share one sample of origin, sequenced in a study of tumor and adjacent non-tumor tissue in lung cancer. The template was RNA from unsorted bulk tissue. TCRbeta libraries were built with three rounds of nested PCR, modified from ARM-PCR. TCRdb re-derived calls from the multiplex PCR reads in MiXCR, one entry per CDR3 protein. Of 65,000 to 90,000 distinct CDR3 sequences in the sample, about two thirds are singletons; the top ten hold roughly 12%. The sequenced material came from lung tumor tissue. The receptors were sampled from a woman between 70 and 85 years old with non-small cell lung cancer.

To note about this clonotype: A clone one base away is much larger, so this may be a read error. The rearrangement joins TRBV6-6 to TRBJ2-7, with D maybe TRBD2 (5 bases). The CDR3 has 12 residues. CDR1 is MNHNY and CDR2 is SVGAGI in the germline V gene (reference sequence). Trimming shortened V by 4 bases and J by 2 bases, and 6 bases separated the two germline ends. Here the CDR3 reads CASSWEPYEQYF. DNA for the CDR3: TGTGCCAGCAGTTGGGAGCCCTACGAGCAGTACTTC.

Turning to this clonotype: This may come from a read error, since a much larger clone is one base off. The V call is TRBV30, the J call TRBJ2-5; TRBD2 is a possible D gene (6 bases). Germline loops: CDR1 GTSNPN, CDR2 SVGIG (reference sequence). This CDR3 has 13 residues. The CDR3: CAWRTSPRETLYF. As DNA, the CDR3 is TGTGCCTGGAGGACCTCACCCCGGGAGACCCTGTACTTC.

Remarks on this clonotype: At one boundary the junction diverges from the germline segment, which might be a read error. The gene calls are TRBV6-1 and TRBJ1-6, with D perhaps TRBD1 (5 bases). Germline V gives CDR1 MNHNS, CDR2 SASEGT. The CDR3 extends over 15 amino acids. DNA of the CDR3: TGCGCCAGCACCTCCGATCGACAGCATAATTCACCCCTCCACTTT. Encoded protein: CASTSDRQHNSPLHF.

This clonotype was detected only once. A junction boundary mismatches the germline segment, possibly from a read error. The CDR3 DNA is TGTGCCAGCAGCCAAGATGAGTCTAGCGGGTGCTACGATGAGCAGTTCTTC. Translating gives CASSQDESSGCYDEQFF. This chain joins TRBV4-2 and TRBJ2-1; 8 nucleotides line up with TRBD2. Germline-derived CDR1 and CDR2 are LGHNA and YNFKEQ. There are 17 residues in the CDR3.

About this clonotype: A read error is possible here, since a much larger clone lies one base away. The chain links TRBV7-9 to TRBJ2-2, with TRBD2 matching 10 bases. This CDR3 is 16 amino acids long. Germline CDR1 and CDR2: SEHNR and FQNEAQ (reference sequence). The DNA for the CDR3 is TGTGCCAACAGCGGAGGGACTAGCGAGAACACCGGGGAGCTGTTTTTT. It encodes CANSGGTSENTGELFF.

Points on this clonotype: Germline is not matched at one junction end, which may reflect a read error. The genes are TRBV4-1 and TRBJ1-1; perhaps TRBD1 as D (6 bases). CDR1 is MGHRA and CDR2 is YSYEKL in the germline V gene. This CDR3 is 14 amino acids long. DNA of the CDR3: TGTGCCAGCAGCCACTGGACAGAGAATACTGAAGCTTTCTTT. It yields the protein CASSHWTENTEAFF.

As concerns this clonotype: This CDR3 fails to terminate in the conserved phenylalanine or tryptophan, so it likely reflects a read error. V and J are TRBV20-1 and TRBJ2-1, with TRBD2 identical over 7 bases. V shed 2 bases and J 4 bases; nucleotides not matched to a gene: 11. The CDR3 length is 16 residues. CDR1 and CDR2 (germline): DFQATT, SNEGSKA (reference sequence). The CDR3 loop reads CSARQPRGRVYNEQFI. CDR3 sequence (DNA): TGCAGTGCTAGACAGCCTAGAGGGAGGGTTTACAATGAGCAGTTCATC.

Notes on this clonotype: The junction does not match germline at one end; this may be a read error. The chain uses TRBV5-4 and TRBJ1-1; 9 bases are shared with TRBD1. The germline CDR1 and CDR2 sequences are SGHNT and YYREEE (reference sequence). This CDR3 contains 14 residues. The CDR3 sequence: CARSLRTGVAEVFF. The CDR3 bases are TGTGCCCGCAGCCTCCGGACAGGGGTTGCTGAAGTTTTCTTT.

This clonotype was seen more than once but under ten times. With a much larger clone just one base away, this may be a read error. The genes are TRBV30 and TRBJ1-1; D gene ambiguous. The CDR3 consists of 12 residues. Germline V CDR1 and CDR2: GTSNPN, SVGIG (reference sequence). CDR3 protein: CAWGVGNIEAFF. In DNA, the CDR3 is TGTGCCTGGGGGGTAGGGAACATTGAAGCTTTCTTT. Using reference TRBV30 and TRBJ1-1 for the parts outside the CDR3, the full variable domain is SQTIHQWPATLVQPVGSPLSLECTVEGTSNPNLYWYRQAAGRGLQLLFYSVGIGQISSEVPQNLSASRPQDRQFILSSKKLLLSDSGFYLCAWGVGNIEAFFGQGTRLTVV.

V usage is TRBV11-3 and J usage is TRBJ2-3, with a possible D match to TRBD2 (6 bases). With 2 bases removed from V and 4 bases from J, the gap between germline ends came to 10 bases. CDR1 and CDR2 from the germline V gene are SGHNT and YENEEA. The CDR3 covers 14 residues. The CDR3 coding sequence is TGTGCCAGCAGCTTAACTAGCAGTTCAGATACGCAGTATTTT. This gives the protein CASSLTSSSDTQYF.

This clonotype was seen more than once but under ten times. A much larger clone is a single base away; this may be a read error. The V call is TRBV5-6, the J call TRBJ2-5; the D gene is possibly TRBD2 (6 bases). Germline V lookup: CDR1 SGHDT, CDR2 YYEEEE. The length of the CDR3 is 13 residues. The CDR3 DNA reads as TGTGCCAGCCGCCCTAGCGCACAAGAGACCCAGCACTTC. Its translation is CASRPSAQETQHF. Complete variable domain (other parts from reference TRBV5-6 and TRBJ2-5): DAGVTQSPTHLIKTRGQQVTLRCSPKSGHDTVSWYQQALGQGPQFIFQYYEEEERQRGNFPDRFSGHQFPNYSSELNVNALLLGDSALYLCASRPSAQETQHFGPGTRLLVL.

In the case of this clonotype: One junction end disagrees with the germline gene, perhaps due to a read error. The chain recombines TRBV6-1 with TRBJ2-7, with a possible D match to TRBD1 (6 bases). Germline CDR1 and CDR2: MNHNS and SASEGT. This CDR3 region has 15 residues. The CDR3 region has the DNA TGTGTCAGCAGTGACTCAGGGACAATTTACCACGAGCAGTACTTC. Translating it yields CVSSDSGTIYHEQYF.

About this clonotype: A junction boundary mismatches the germline segment, possibly from a read error. This chain joins TRBV29-1 and TRBJ2-7; D may be TRBD2 (6 bases). The CDR3 runs 13 residues. From germline, CDR1 is SQVTM and CDR2 ANQGSEA. CDR3 region: CSVELGSQYERYF. The CDR3 nucleotides are TGCAGCGTTGAACTCGGGAGCCAATACGAGCGGTACTTC.

A word on this clonotype: The junction departs from the called germline gene at one end, perhaps through a read error. The CDR3 coding sequence is TGTGCCAGCAGTTACTCCTTTAGTGCTGAATACATTCACTACTTC. Translating gives CASSYSFSAEYIHYF. V gene TRBV6-5 combines with J gene TRBJ2-4, with D hard to call. The CDR3 covers 15 residues. Germline V gives CDR1 MNHEY, CDR2 SVGAGI.

With respect to this clonotype: Since no conserved phenylalanine or tryptophan closes the CDR3, a read error is the likely cause. J is TRBJ1-1 and V is TRBV20-1; D gene ambiguous. CDR3 length: 15 residues. Germline CDR1 DFQATT, CDR2 SNEGSKA (reference sequence). V dropped 5 bases and J dropped 1 base, with 17 bases sitting between them. The CDR3, as DNA: TGCAGTGCTGCAAGAATCGGACGGAGGAACACTGAAGCTTTCATT. This codes for CSAARIGRRNTEAFI.

As regards this clonotype: The CDR3 ends on some other residue instead of the conserved phenylalanine or tryptophan, so this is likely a read error. The limits of the CDR3 on the DNA are not certain, so only TCRdb's listed CDR3 is given. This sequence joins TRBV12-3 or TRBV12-4 and TRBJ2-2; the table's D call, TRBD1, has no DNA check behind it. The CDR3 spans 12 amino acids, including both terminal residues. Here the CDR3 reads CASSSQGREMFS.

For this clonotype: The CDR3 end shows no conserved phenylalanine or tryptophan, and so a read error is likely. The gene calls are TRBV20-1 and TRBJ2-1; 12 bases fit TRBD2. J lost 12 bases, V lost 6 bases, and 12 bases had no gene match. The CDR3 is 14 amino acids. The V gene's germline CDR1 is DFQATT and CDR2 SNEGSKA (reference sequence). CDR3 sequence (DNA): TGCAGTGCCCATCCGGGACTAGCGGGTCTCGGGCAGTTCTTA. Amino acid sequence: CSAHPGLAGLGQFL.

Remarks on this clonotype: Mismatch with germline at one junction end may stem from a read error. The chain links TRBV4-1 to TRBJ1-1; 7 positions agree with TRBD1. The CDR3 loop spans 18 amino acids. The germline V gene has CDR1 MGHRA and CDR2 YSYEKL. The CDR3 here is CARSQDSGQALLSTEAFF. The CDR3 coding sequence is TGCGCCAGAAGCCAAGATTCCGGACAGGCACTATTGAGCACTGAAGCTTTCTTC.

A note on this clonotype: A read error is possible here, since a much larger clone lies one base away. The chain joins TRBV11-2 to TRBJ2-3; D is ambiguous. CDR1 is SGHAT and CDR2 is FQNNGV in the germline V gene. The length of the CDR3 is 13 residues. The CDR3 protein is CVSNLLRTDTQYF. The DNA for the CDR3 is TGTGTCAGCAACCTCTTAAGGACAGATACGCAGTATTTT.

Concerning this clonotype itself: The junction does not match germline at one end; this may be a read error. The chain carries TRBV7-3 and TRBJ2-3; TRBD2 agrees at 7 bases. The germline V gene encodes CDR1 SGHTA and CDR2 FQGTGA. CDR3 size: 15 residues. The CDR3 DNA follows: TGCGCCAGCGGAAGAGCGGCGGGAGAAACAGATACGCAGTATTTT. Translated: CASGRAAGETDTQYF.

Note on this clonotype: As the CDR3 is not closed by the conserved phenylalanine or tryptophan, this likely results from a read error. V gene TRBV12-3 or TRBV12-4 combines with J gene TRBJ1-4; D not certain. The CDR3 runs 11 residues. Here the CDR3 DNA reads TGTTCCAGCAAGCTCTCCAAGAGACTGTTTTAT. This gives the protein CSSKLSKRLFY.

The V gene is TRBV6-5, the J gene TRBJ1-2; tentatively, D is TRBD1 (5 bases). CDR1 and CDR2 (germline): MNHEY, SVGAGI. The germline V and J ends were trimmed by 10 bases and 5 bases, with 17 bases remaining between them. This CDR3 is 13 amino acids long. The CDR3 coding sequence is TGTGCCAACACTTACTCGAGACAGTATGGCTACACCTTC. Its protein is CANTYSRQYGYTF.

V gene TRBV20-1 combines with J gene TRBJ2-5; D is uncertain. The germline V and J ends were trimmed by 2 bases and 5 bases, with 12 bases remaining between them. The germline gives CDR1 DFQATT, CDR2 SNEGSKA (reference sequence). The CDR3 is made up of 13 amino acids. The DNA for the CDR3 is TGCAGTGCTAGAATCGGGCTCAGGGAGACCCAGTACTTC. Its protein product is CSARIGLRETQYF.

Comments on this clonotype: The junction departs from germline at one end; a sequencing error may be responsible. The chain's CDR3 is CANSSPHAPLHF. CDR3 nucleotides: TGTGCCAACAGCAGCCCCCATGCACCCCTCCACTTT. The gene calls are TRBV13 and TRBJ1-6, with D unresolved. Germline V CDR1 and CDR2: PRHDT, FYEKMQ (reference sequence). The CDR3 length is 12 residues.

In regard to this clonotype: One end of the junction fails to match germline, which may point to a read error. The rearrangement links TRBV29-1 to TRBJ1-6; D possibly corresponds to TRBD1 (6 bases). The CDR3 spans 14 residues. Germline CDR1 is SQVTM and CDR2 is ANQGSEA. The CDR3: CCVEERGPGSPLHF. DNA for the CDR3: TGTTGCGTTGAAGAGCGGGGGCCGGGTTCACCCCTCCACTTT.